This T cell receptor beta chain was sequenced for a study of technical replicates of blood from a handful of donors. The CDR3 runs to 12 residues. V was cut by 5 bases and J by 2 bases, with 7 bases left in between. Germline-derived CDR1 and CDR2 are MNHEY and SMNVEV (reference sequence). Using immunoSEQ multiplex PCR, the repertoire was profiled, and TCRdb retains in-frame clones only, with some absent. The repertoire has about 82,000 clones, roughly 93% of them found once; the top ten carry around 0.42%. The receptor's source is a human donor in good health. Sequencing used T cells isolated from PBMCs. The V gene is TRBV27, the J gene TRBJ2-7; D might be TRBD2 (5 bases). This chain's CDR3 is CASSPGAYEQYF. CDR3 sequence (DNA): TGTGCCAGCAGTCCCGGGGCCTACGAGCAGTACTTC.